A single sample gave rise to the 25 T cell receptor beta chains below, sequenced in a study of blood T cell repertoires in COVID-19. The method was immunoSEQ multiplex PCR; TCRdb's version includes in-frame clones alone and lacks a portion of them. Of about 93,000 clones listed, 85% to 90% were seen once; the top ten hold approximately 1.6%. The sequenced sample consisted of peripheral blood. These receptors were obtained from a human donor with active COVID-19. The donor label of this sample is uncertain.

CDR3 amino acids: CASSLKRRVSGNTIYF. CDR3 DNA sequence: TGTGCCAGCAGCCTCAAGAGGAGGGTTTCTGGAAACACCATATATTTT. V gene TRBV3-1 (or the pseudogene TRBV3-2) combines with J gene TRBJ1-3; D unresolved. The CDR3 covers 16 residues. V was cut by 4 bases and J by 1 base, with 14 bases left in between. CDR1 and CDR2 (germline): LGHDT, YNNKEL (reference sequence).

About this clone: At one end the junction does not follow the germline gene, possibly because of a read error. V gene TRBV7-9 combines with J gene TRBJ1-2; TRBD1 is a possible D gene (5 bases). The germline V gene has CDR1 SEHNR and CDR2 FQNEAQ (reference sequence). The CDR3 runs to 15 residues. The CDR3 here is CTSSLLLQAARGYTF. CDR3 DNA: TGTACCAGCAGCTTATTATTACAGGCCGCACGTGGCTACACCTTC.

The chain is built from TRBV2 and TRBJ2-7, with 9 bases matching TRBD1. Germline V lookup: CDR1 SNHLY, CDR2 FYNNEI. CDR3 length equals 15 residues. V was clipped by 5 bases and J by 2 bases; unmatched bases: 7. This CDR3 is CASSLGQGHAYEQYF. In nucleotides, the CDR3 is TGTGCCAGCAGTCTGGGACAGGGTCATGCCTACGAGCAGTACTTC.

With regard to this clone: Other DNA variants within this sample encode the same CDR3. This chain links TRBV24-1 with TRBJ2-2; 8 nucleotides match TRBD1. The CDR3 consists of 16 residues. CDR1 and CDR2 from the germline V gene are KGHDR and SFDVKD. With 4 bases clipped from V and 5 bases from J, the junction kept 8 bases outside the gene matches. The CDR3 region is CATSDQGTGRTGELFF. DNA for the CDR3: TGTGCCACCAGTGACCAAGGGACAGGACGGACCGGGGAGCTGTTTTTT.

The rearrangement joins TRBV4-1 to TRBJ2-7; D might be TRBD1 (6 bases). CDR3 size: 16 residues. The ends were cut back, 0 bases at V and 5 bases at J, with 17 bases in the middle. Germline CDR1 reads MGHRA; CDR2 reads YSYEKL. The CDR3 DNA follows: TGCGCCAGCAGCCAAGATTACCAGGGGAATTTCGACGAGCAGTACTTC. It translates to CASSQDYQGNFDEQYF.

The rearrangement joins TRBV15 to TRBJ2-7; D is perhaps TRBD1 (5 bases). CDR1 and CDR2 (germline): LNHNV, YYDKDF (reference sequence). The CDR3 extends over 16 amino acids. V shed 0 bases and J shed 2 bases, with 14 bases lying between them. CDR3 bases: TGTGCCACCAGCAGAGATCGCAAGACAGCGACCTACGAGCAGTACTTC. Translation gives CATSRDRKTATYEQYF.

The genes are TRBV6-1 and TRBJ2-5; 7 bases align to TRBD1. After removal of 3 bases from V and 1 base from J, the junction contained 5 bases not matched to a gene. The germline V gene has CDR1 MNHNS and CDR2 SASEGT. The CDR3 has 15 residues. The CDR3 DNA follows: TGTGCCAGCAGTGACCCGGGACAGCCCCAAGAGACCCAGTACTTC. Residues: CASSDPGQPQETQYF.

This clone was detected only a few times. CDR3 loop: CASSTSNQPQHF. CDR3 sequence (DNA): TGTGCCAGTAGTACCTCTAATCAGCCCCAGCATTTT. This chain joins TRBV19 and TRBJ1-5; no clear D gene. Germline lookup yields CDR1 LNHDA and CDR2 SQIVND (reference sequence). This CDR3 has 12 amino acids. V was cut by 4 bases and J by 4 bases, with 5 bases left in between.

V and J are TRBV6-5 and TRBJ1-2; D is perhaps TRBD1 (6 bases). Between the trimmed V and J ends, which lost 6 bases and 4 bases, there was a span of 9 bases. The CDR3 is 12 residues long. Germline values: CDR1 MNHEY, CDR2 SVGAGI. The chain's CDR3 is CASRDRTYGYTF. The CDR3 region has the DNA TGTGCCAGCAGGGACAGAACCTATGGCTACACCTTC.

The chain recombines TRBV25-1 with TRBJ1-4; D is perhaps TRBD1 (5 bases). Between the trimmed V and J ends, which lost 2 bases and 7 bases, there was a span of 14 bases. In germline, CDR1 is MGHDK, CDR2 SYGVNS. The CDR3 length is 15 residues. CDR3 loop: CASSEAKGYGEKLFF. The CDR3 nucleotides are TGTGCCAGCAGTGAAGCGAAGGGGTACGGTGAAAAACTGTTTTTT. Looking up the rest from reference TRBV25-1 and TRBJ1-4 gives the full variable domain: EADIYQTPRYLVIGTGKKITLECSQTMGHDKMYWYQQDPGMELHLIHYSYGVNSTEKGDLSSESTVSRIRTEHFPLTLESARPSHTSQYLCASSEAKGYGEKLFFGSGTQLSVL.

The chain carries TRBV5-8 and TRBJ1-5; a weak D match, TRBD1 (6 bases). From germline, CDR1 is SGHTS and CDR2 YDEGEE. This CDR3 spans 15 amino acids. Trimming left V 0 bases short and J 2 bases short, with 9 bases between. The CDR3 sequence: CASSLDRVRNQPQHF. The DNA for the CDR3 is TGTGCCAGCAGCTTGGACAGGGTGCGCAATCAGCCCCAGCATTTT.

The chain combines TRBV6-6 with TRBJ1-6; weak D call: TRBD1 (5 bases). Trimming shortened V by 0 bases and J by 6 bases, and 9 bases separated the two germline ends. The CDR3 covers 15 residues. Germline loops: CDR1 MNHNY, CDR2 SVGAGI (reference sequence). This CDR3 is CASSYSGRGNSPLHF. Here the CDR3 DNA reads TGTGCCAGCAGTTACTCTGGTAGGGGTAATTCACCCCTCCACTTT.

The rearrangement joins TRBV15 to TRBJ1-2; 7 bases agree with TRBD1. J lost 2 bases, V lost 4 bases, and 7 bases had no gene match. This CDR3 comprises 15 residues. From germline, CDR1 is LNHNV and CDR2 YYDKDF (reference sequence). DNA for the CDR3: TGTGCCACCAGCAACCGGACAGGACCGAACTATGGCTACACCTTC. As protein: CATSNRTGPNYGYTF. Combining the CDR3 with reference TRBV15 and TRBJ1-2 gives the whole variable domain DAMVIQNPRYQVTQFGKPVTLSCSQTLNHNVMYWYQQKSSQAPKLLFHYYDKDFNNEADTPDNFQSRRPNTSFCFLDIRSPGLGDTAMYLCATSNRTGPNYGYTFGSGTRLTVV.

The chain recombines TRBV5-1 with TRBJ2-7; 11 bases agree with TRBD2. Germline CDR1 reads SGHRS; CDR2 reads YFSETQ. This CDR3 has 15 residues. The trim removed 5 bases at V and 3 bases at J, leaving 7 bases unmatched. CDR3 coding DNA: TGCGCCAGCAGACTAGCGGGGGTAGAGGGCTACGAGCAGTACTTC. Its protein product is CASRLAGVEGYEQYF.

Comment on this clone: The junction shows a germline mismatch at one end, possibly a read error. This sequence joins TRBV5-1 and TRBJ1-6, with unresolved D. The CDR3 length is 9 residues. Germline V gene data show CDR1 as SGHRS and CDR2 as YFSETQ. CDR3 sequence: CSRFSPLHF. CDR3 sequence (DNA): TGTTCCCGATTTTCACCCCTCCACTTT.

This clone was counted a few times. CDR3: CASSLEGTALSGNTIYF. In DNA, the CDR3 is TGTGCCAGCAGCTTAGAGGGGACAGCACTCTCTGGAAACACCATATATTTT. The J gene is TRBJ1-3, the V gene TRBV11-2; 7 nucleotides match TRBD1. In germline, CDR1 is SGHAT, CDR2 FQNNGV. The V and J ends lost 0 bases and 0 bases, in that order; junction bases with no gene match: 5. CDR3 length: 17 residues.

The V and J genes are TRBV10-3 and TRBJ1-2; a weak D match, TRBD1 (5 bases). The CDR3 contains 12 residues. V was clipped by 4 bases and J by 8 bases, with 11 bases between them. Germline V gene data show CDR1 as ENHRY and CDR2 as SYGVKD. As DNA, the CDR3 is TGTGCCATCAGTGTTAGGGGTTGGGGCTACACCTTC. Encoded protein: CAISVRGWGYTF.

This chain connects TRBV6-5 to TRBJ1-1; no firm D call. Germline V gene lookup returns CDR1 MNHEY and CDR2 SVGAGI. Between the trimmed V and J ends, which lost 9 bases and 4 bases, there was a span of 12 bases. The CDR3 sequence is 12 residues long. CDR3: CASSGRLTEAFF. CDR3 coding DNA: TGTGCCAGTTCCGGGAGACTCACTGAAGCTTTCTTT.

The J gene is TRBJ2-1, the V gene TRBV4-3, with 11 bases aligning to TRBD2. CDR1 LGHNA and CDR2 YSLEER come from the germline V gene. This CDR3 region has 16 residues. The trim removed 6 bases at V and 0 bases at J, leaving 4 bases unmatched. The CDR3: CASSDGLAGSYNEQFF. The DNA for the CDR3 is TGCGCCAGCAGTGACGGACTAGCGGGCTCCTACAATGAGCAGTTCTTC.

This chain uses TRBV2 with TRBJ2-3; unclear D gene. V lost 4 bases and J 0 bases, leaving 11 bases between the germline ends. The CDR3 is 15 amino acids. Per germline, CDR1 SNHLY and CDR2 FYNNEI. The CDR3, as DNA: TGTGCCAGCAGTGTCCGGGTACCTAGCACAGATACGCAGTATTTT. This sequence encodes CASSVRVPSTDTQYF.

CDR3 in DNA: TGCGCCAGCAGCCAAGGAGCGGGTTCCGAAAAACTGTTTTTT. This gives the protein CASSQGAGSEKLFF. This sequence joins TRBV4-1 and TRBJ1-4, with D hard to call. The germline gives CDR1 MGHRA, CDR2 YSYEKL. V gave up 1 base and J gave up 8 bases, with 11 bases separating them. This CDR3 comprises 14 residues.

In its sample, this clone was seen a few times. The chain is built from TRBV4-3 and TRBJ2-7, with 10 bases lining up with TRBD1. The CDR3 has 16 amino acids. The trim removed 3 bases at V and 2 bases at J, leaving 7 bases unmatched. The germline gives CDR1 LGHNA, CDR2 YSLEER. The CDR3 loop reads CASSHSGTGETYEQYF. The CDR3 DNA reads TGCGCCAGCAGCCATTCCGGGACAGGGGAAACCTACGAGCAGTACTTC.

The chain joins TRBV10-1 to TRBJ2-2, with D possibly being TRBD1 (5 bases). Trimming removed 4 bases from V and 2 bases from J, with 8 bases in between. The germline CDR1 and CDR2 sequences are WNHNN and SYGVQD (reference sequence). The CDR3 runs 14 residues. Here the CDR3 DNA reads TGCGCCAGCAGTGCGCAGGGTAACACCGGGGAGCTGTTTTTT. It yields the protein CASSAQGNTGELFF.

In this sample, this clone turned up once. The rearrangement uses TRBV7-6 and TRBJ2-1, with 8 positions matching TRBD1. Germline values: CDR1 SGHVS, CDR2 FNYEAQ. Unmatched junction bases numbered 5, after V lost 5 bases and J lost 2 bases. The CDR3 covers 15 residues. The CDR3 DNA is TGTGCCAGCAGCAAAGACAGGGGAACCTACAATGAGCAGTTCTTC. Translating it yields CASSKDRGTYNEQFF.

The V and J genes are TRBV11-2 and TRBJ2-2, with D possibly TRBD1 on 5 matching bases. There are 16 residues in the CDR3. Per the germline V gene, CDR1 is SGHAT and CDR2 is FQNNGV. The ends were cut back, 0 bases at V and 4 bases at J, with 12 bases in the middle. CDR3 nucleotides: TGTGCCAGCAGCTTAGAGGACATTCTCCTCACCGGGGAGCTGTTTTTT. Its protein is CASSLEDILLTGELFF.